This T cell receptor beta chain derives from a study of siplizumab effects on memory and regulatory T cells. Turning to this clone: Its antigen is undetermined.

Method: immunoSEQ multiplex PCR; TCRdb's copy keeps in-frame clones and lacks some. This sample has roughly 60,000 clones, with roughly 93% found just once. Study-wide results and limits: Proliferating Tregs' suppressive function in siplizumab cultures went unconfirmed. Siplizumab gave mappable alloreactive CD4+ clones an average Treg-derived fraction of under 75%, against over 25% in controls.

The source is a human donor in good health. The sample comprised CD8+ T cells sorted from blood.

CDR3 bases: TGTGCCAGCAGTTACTCATTATCTGGGGGCAACTATGGCTACACCTTC. The encoded protein is CASSYSLSGGNYGYTF. The V and J genes are TRBV6-5 and TRBJ1-2; weak D call: TRBD1 (6 bases). Germline V gene data show CDR1 as MNHEY and CDR2 as SVGAGI. The CDR3 loop spans 16 amino acids. Trimming removed 0 bases from V and 2 bases from J, with 13 bases in between.